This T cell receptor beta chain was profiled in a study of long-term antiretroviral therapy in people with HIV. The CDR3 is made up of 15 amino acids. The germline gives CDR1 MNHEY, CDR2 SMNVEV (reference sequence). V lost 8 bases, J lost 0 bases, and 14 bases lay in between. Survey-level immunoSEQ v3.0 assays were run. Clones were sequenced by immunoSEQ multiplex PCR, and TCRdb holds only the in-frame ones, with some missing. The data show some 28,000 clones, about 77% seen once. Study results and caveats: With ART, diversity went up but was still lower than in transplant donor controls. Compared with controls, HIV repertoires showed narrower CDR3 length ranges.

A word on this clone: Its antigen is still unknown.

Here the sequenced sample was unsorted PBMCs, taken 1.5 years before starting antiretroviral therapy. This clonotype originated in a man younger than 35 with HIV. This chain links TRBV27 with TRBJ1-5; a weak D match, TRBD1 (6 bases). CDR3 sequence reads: CASAWGANSNQPQHF. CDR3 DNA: TGTGCCAGCGCCTGGGGGGCGAATAGCAATCAGCCCCAGCATTTT.